Listed below are T cell receptor beta chains from one sample, sequenced in a study of T cell responses to AZD1222 COVID-19 vaccine. Using immunoSEQ multiplex PCR, the repertoire was profiled, and TCRdb retains in-frame clones only, with some absent. The table includes around 100,000 clones, roughly nine tenths detected once. Material: peripheral blood, obtained on day 0 of AZD1222 vaccination. These receptors all come from an adult in good health. Both conserved end residues are part of each CDR3. The D gene is left open where the match is weak. Size is stated for part of the rows, as once, few or many counts, or as a class when the clone is expanded.

size,V,D,J,DNA,CDR3
-,TRBV14,TRBD2,TRBJ2-7,TGTGCCAGCAGGGGAAATAGCGGGAGGGCCTACGAGCAGTACTTC,CASRGNSGRAYEQYF
-,TRBV9,-,TRBJ1-2,TGTGCCAGCAGCGTATCATTTAACTATGGCTACACCTTC,CASSVSFNYGYTF
-,TRBV6-5,-,TRBJ1-2,TGTGCCAGCAGTTATAACAGAGAGAGGGGCTACACCTTC,CASSYNRERGYTF
-,TRBV19,-,TRBJ2-2,TGTGCCAGTACCCCAAGACCTGGGGCGGGCACCGGGGAGCTGTTTTTT,CASTPRPGAGTGELFF
-,TRBV18,-,TRBJ2-7,TGTGCCAGCTCACCACGGACCCCCGACGAGCAGTACTTC,CASSPRTPDEQYF
-,TRBV12-3/TRBV12-4,-,TRBJ1-2,TGTGCCAGCAGTTTTGGGGGAGGCTACACCTTC,CASSFGGGYTF
-,TRBV28,TRBD1,TRBJ1-2,TGTGCCAGCTCAAATGATCGGGGACAGGATTATGGCTACACCTTC,CASSNDRGQDYGYTF
-,TRBV24-1,TRBD1,TRBJ2-1,TGTGCCACCAGTGATTTCACAGGGGCCAATGAGCAGTTCTTC,CATSDFTGANEQFF
-,TRBV28,-,TRBJ2-1,TGTGCCAGCAGTTCGCACAATGAGCAGTTCTTC,CASSSHNEQFF
-,TRBV11-2,-,TRBJ1-2,TGTGCCAGCAGCTTAGTGCAGTCCTATGGCTACACCTTC,CASSLVQSYGYTF
few,TRBV6-5,-,TRBJ2-7,TGTGCCAGCAGTTACTCGTTCGGCGGGGCGTCGGAGCAGTACTTC,CASSYSFGGASEQYF
-,TRBV7-2,-,TRBJ1-1,TGTGCCAGCAGCCACCCCTTTGGGGGCGGATCTGAAGCTTTCTTT,CASSHPFGGGSEAFF
-,TRBV29-1,-,TRBJ1-2,TGCAGCGTACTTGGAGGGTCCAAGGACGGCTATGGCTACACCTTC,CSVLGGSKDGYGYTF
-,TRBV2,TRBD2,TRBJ2-7,TGTGCCAGCAGTGATAGTAGCGGGAGGGCCTACGAGCAGTACTTC,CASSDSSGRAYEQYF
-,TRBV5-1,TRBD1,TRBJ2-5,TGCGCCAGCAGCCTGACAGGGGGACGAGGGGAGACCCAGTACTTC,CASSLTGGRGETQYF
-,TRBV19,-,TRBJ2-1,TGTGCCAGTAGTATAGCGGGGAGGAATGAGCAGTTCTTC,CASSIAGRNEQFF
-,TRBV29-1,-,TRBJ2-5,TGCAGCGTTGAAGATCAAAGGTCCTTACAAGAGACCCAGTACTTC,CSVEDQRSLQETQYF
once,TRBV6-5,TRBD1,TRBJ2-3,TGTGCCAGCAGGACAGGGTTCCGCACAGATACGCAGTATTTT,CASRTGFRTDTQYF
-,TRBV28,TRBD2,TRBJ2-3,TGTGCCAGCAGTCTACCTCCTCCTAGCGGGAGCACCCGGGGTACGCAGTATTTT,CASSLPPPSGSTRGTQYF
-,TRBV18,-,TRBJ2-3,TGTGCCAGCTCACCGTCCGGGCAGGCCGGCACAGATACGCAGTATTTT,CASSPSGQAGTDTQYF
-,TRBV25-1,TRBD1,TRBJ1-1,TGTGCCAGCAGTGCGACAGGGGCCACTGAAGCTTTCTTT,CASSATGATEAFF
-,TRBV5-1,-,TRBJ1-4,TGCGCCAGCAGCTTGTTCGGGAAAGATGAAAAACTGTTTTTT,CASSLFGKDEKLFF
-,TRBV7-7,-,TRBJ1-1,TGTGCCAGCAGCTTAAGCGAGAACACTGAAGCTTTCTTT,CASSLSENTEAFF
-,TRBV19,-,TRBJ2-4,TGTGCCAGTAGTATATCCAACATTCAGTACTTC,CASSISNIQYF
once,TRBV7-2,TRBD2,TRBJ2-1,TGTGCCAGCAGCTGGACTAGCGGGAAGAATGAGCAGTTCTTC,CASSWTSGKNEQFF
-,TRBV27,TRBD1,TRBJ1-1,TGTGCCAGCAGTTTGTCACAGGGGGGGACTGAAGCTTTCTTT,CASSLSQGGTEAFF
-,TRBV6-2/TRBV6-3,-,TRBJ2-7,TGTGCCAGCAGTCTTAACTCGGGGAATACCTACGAGCAGTACTTC,CASSLNSGNTYEQYF
-,TRBV5-4,-,TRBJ1-1,TGTGCCAGCAGCTTACCAGGGGATATGAACACTGAAGCTTTCTTT,CASSLPGDMNTEAFF
-,TRBV28,TRBD1,TRBJ1-2,TGTGCCAGCAGTTTCCCCCAGGGGGAGGGTGGCTACACCTTC,CASSFPQGEGGYTF
-,TRBV5-1,TRBD2,TRBJ2-3,TGCGCCAGCAGCTTAATAGCGGGAGGGCCGGATACGCAGTATTTT,CASSLIAGGPDTQYF
-,TRBV4-1,-,TRBJ2-3,TGCGCCAGCAGCCAAGCCAGGAGGGCCAGCACAGATACGCAGTATTTT,CASSQARRASTDTQYF
-,TRBV2,-,TRBJ1-2,TGTGCCACACTAAGGGGACGGACTAACTATGGCTACACCTTC,CATLRGRTNYGYTF
once,TRBV19,TRBD1,TRBJ1-1,TGTGCCAGTCAACCACAGGGGTTCGCGAACACTGAAGCTTTCTTT,CASQPQGFANTEAFF
-,TRBV19,-,TRBJ1-1,TGTGCCAGTAGTTGGGAGTACACTGAAGCTTTCTTT,CASSWEYTEAFF
-,TRBV7-9,TRBD2,TRBJ2-7,TGTGCCAGCAGCTTGGTTGGGGGGACTAGCTCCTACGAGCAGTACTTC,CASSLVGGTSSYEQYF
-,TRBV28,-,TRBJ1-2,TGTGCCAGCACAGGATTCTATGGCTACACCTTC,CASTGFYGYTF
-,TRBV18,-,TRBJ1-2,TGTGCCAGCTCACCACCGACGACAAATAACTATGGCTACACCTTC,CASSPPTTNNYGYTF
-,TRBV28,TRBD1,TRBJ1-6,TGTGCCAGCGTCCGACAGGGTAGAGGGTCACCCCTCCACTTT,CASVRQGRGSPLHF
-,TRBV7-8,TRBD2,TRBJ2-4,TGTGCCAGCAGCCCCCCGGGGGGTTTACCCAGAACCTCCCAAAACATTCAGTACTTC,CASSPPGGLPRTSQNIQYF
-,TRBV3-1/TRBV3-2,-,TRBJ1-1,TGTGCCAGCAGCCAAGTAACCGGAATGAACACTGAAGCTTTCTTT,CASSQVTGMNTEAFF
-,TRBV6-5,-,TRBJ2-1,TGTGCCGTCCAGCTCTTAACAACGAATGAGCAGTTCTTC,CAVQLLTTNEQFF
-,TRBV7-8,-,TRBJ2-5,TGTGCCAGCAGCTTAGGCGAAGAGACCCAGTACTTC,CASSLGEETQYF
-,TRBV7-9,TRBD2,TRBJ2-3,TGTGCCAGCAGCAGGACTAGCGGGACTGGTACGCAGTATTTT,CASSRTSGTGTQYF
-,TRBV3-1/TRBV3-2,-,TRBJ2-1,TGTGCCAGCAGCCCATCAGGCGGCGGGGAATACAATGAGCAGTTCTTC,CASSPSGGGEYNEQFF
-,TRBV19,TRBD2,TRBJ2-1,TGTGCCAGTAGTCGCCCCGGGACTAGCGGGAGGGATCGTAAGCAGTTCTTC,CASSRPGTSGRDRKQFF
once,TRBV7-2,TRBD2,TRBJ2-1,TGTGCCAGCAGCTGGACTAGCGGGAAAAGCGACAATGAGCAGTTCTTC,CASSWTSGKSDNEQFF
few,TRBV28,TRBD1,TRBJ2-7,TGTGCCAGCAGTTTAGGGACAGGTTTGAACGAGCAGTACTTC,CASSLGTGLNEQYF
-,TRBV28,TRBD1,TRBJ1-1,TGTGCCAGCAGTTTATTAGGGGGCAACACTGAAGCTTTCTTT,CASSLLGGNTEAFF
-,TRBV5-1,-,TRBJ1-5,TGCGCCAGCAGCTTGGTGGGTGATAGCAATCAGCCCCAGCATTTT,CASSLVGDSNQPQHF
-,TRBV30,-,TRBJ2-2,TGTGCCTGGAGTCCAAGTTCCCGGGAGCTGTTTTTT,CAWSPSSRELFF
few,TRBV6-5,-,TRBJ1-6,TGTGCCAGCAGTTCCCTGGGACCGGATAATTCACCCCTCCACTTT,CASSSLGPDNSPLHF
-,TRBV11-3,TRBD1,TRBJ2-1,TGTGCCAGCAGCCAACGGCTAGAGGGGGCGTCAGGGGGTAATGAGCAGTTCTTC,CASSQRLEGASGGNEQFF
-,TRBV6-6,TRBD2,TRBJ2-3,TGTGCCAGCAGTCCACGACTCGGGACTAGCGGGAGGGTTCATACGCAGTATTTT,CASSPRLGTSGRVHTQYF
-,TRBV19,TRBD1,TRBJ1-5,TGTGCCACAAAAACCGGGACAGGGGGCCCGCAGCCCCAGCATTTT,CATKTGTGGPQPQHF
-,TRBV7-9,TRBD1,TRBJ1-1,TGTGCCAGCAGGCCGACAGGGCGGGAAGCTTTCTTT,CASRPTGREAFF